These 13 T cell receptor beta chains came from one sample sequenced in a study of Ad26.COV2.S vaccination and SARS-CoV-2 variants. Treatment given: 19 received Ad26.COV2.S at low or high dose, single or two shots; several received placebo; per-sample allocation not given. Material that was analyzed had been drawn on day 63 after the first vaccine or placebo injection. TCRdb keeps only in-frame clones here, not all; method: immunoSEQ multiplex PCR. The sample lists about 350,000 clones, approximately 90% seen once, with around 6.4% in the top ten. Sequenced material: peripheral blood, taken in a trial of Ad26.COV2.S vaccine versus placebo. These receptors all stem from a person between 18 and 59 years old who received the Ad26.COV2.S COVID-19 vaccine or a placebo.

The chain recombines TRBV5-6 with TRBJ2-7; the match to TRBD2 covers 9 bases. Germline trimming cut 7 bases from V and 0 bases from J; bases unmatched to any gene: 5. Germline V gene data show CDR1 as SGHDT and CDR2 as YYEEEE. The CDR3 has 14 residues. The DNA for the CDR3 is TGTGCCAGCGGCAGACTAGCGGACTCCTACGAGCAGTACTTC. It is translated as CASGRLADSYEQYF.

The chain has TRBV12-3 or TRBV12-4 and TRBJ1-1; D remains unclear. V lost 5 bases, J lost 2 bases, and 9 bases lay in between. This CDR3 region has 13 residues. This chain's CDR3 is CASSIGPNTEAFF. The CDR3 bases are TGTGCCAGCAGTATAGGGCCAAACACTGAAGCTTTCTTT.

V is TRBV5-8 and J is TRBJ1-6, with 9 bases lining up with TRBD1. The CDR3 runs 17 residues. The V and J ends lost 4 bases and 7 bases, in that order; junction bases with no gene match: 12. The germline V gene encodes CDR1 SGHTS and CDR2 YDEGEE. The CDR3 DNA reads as TGTGCCAGCAGCACTCCGGGACAGGGTAGAAACAATTCACCCCTCCACTTT. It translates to CASSTPGQGRNNSPLHF.

CDR3 bases: TGTGCCAGCAGTGTCCCGGGACAGAGTAACGAGCAGTACTTC. Translation: CASSVPGQSNEQYF. The chain is built from TRBV28 and TRBJ2-7, with TRBD1 identical over 7 bases. This CDR3 comprises 14 residues. The germline CDR1 and CDR2 sequences are MDHEN and SYDVKM. The trim removed 5 bases at V and 5 bases at J, leaving 9 bases unmatched.

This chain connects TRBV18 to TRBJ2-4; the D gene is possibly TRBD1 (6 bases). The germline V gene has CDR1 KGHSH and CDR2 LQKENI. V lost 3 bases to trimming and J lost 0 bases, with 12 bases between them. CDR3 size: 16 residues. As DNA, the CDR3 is TGTGCCAGCTCACCCAGACAGGTACTAGCCAAAAACATTCAGTACTTC. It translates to CASSPRQVLAKNIQYF.

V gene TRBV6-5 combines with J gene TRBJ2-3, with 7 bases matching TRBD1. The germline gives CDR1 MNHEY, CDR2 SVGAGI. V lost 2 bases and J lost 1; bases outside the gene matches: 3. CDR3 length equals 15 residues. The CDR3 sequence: CASSYPGQGTDTQYF. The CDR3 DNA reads TGTGCCAGCAGTTACCCTGGACAGGGCACAGATACGCAGTATTTT.

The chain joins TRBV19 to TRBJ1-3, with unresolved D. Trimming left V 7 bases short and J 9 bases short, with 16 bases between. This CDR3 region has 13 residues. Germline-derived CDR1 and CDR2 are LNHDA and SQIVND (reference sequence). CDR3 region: CASITDGEGTIYF. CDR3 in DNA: TGTGCCAGTATCACGGACGGGGAAGGCACCATATATTTT.

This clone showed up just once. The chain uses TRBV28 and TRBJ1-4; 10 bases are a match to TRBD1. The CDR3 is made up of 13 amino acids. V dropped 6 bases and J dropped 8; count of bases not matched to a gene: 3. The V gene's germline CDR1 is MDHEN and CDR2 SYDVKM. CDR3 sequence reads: CASRPGQGEKLFF. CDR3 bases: TGTGCCAGCAGACCGGGACAGGGGGAAAAACTGTTTTTT. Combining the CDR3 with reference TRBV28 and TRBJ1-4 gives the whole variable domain DVKVTQSSRYLVKRTGEKVFLECVQDMDHENMFWYRQDPGLGLRLIYFSYDVKMKEKGDIPEGYSVSREKKERFSLILESASTNQTSMYLCASRPGQGEKLFFGSGTQLSVL.

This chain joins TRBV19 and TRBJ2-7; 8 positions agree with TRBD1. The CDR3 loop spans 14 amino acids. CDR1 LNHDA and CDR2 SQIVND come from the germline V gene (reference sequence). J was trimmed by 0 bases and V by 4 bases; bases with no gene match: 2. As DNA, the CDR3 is TGTGCCAGTAGTAGACAGGGGATCTCCTACGAGCAGTACTTC. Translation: CASSRQGISYEQYF. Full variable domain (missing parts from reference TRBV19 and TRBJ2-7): DGGITQSPKYLFRKEGQNVTLSCEQNLNHDAMYWYRQDPGQGLRLIYYSQIVNDFQKGDIAEGYSVSREKKESFPLTVTSAQKNPTAFYLCASSRQGISYEQYFGPGTRLTVT.

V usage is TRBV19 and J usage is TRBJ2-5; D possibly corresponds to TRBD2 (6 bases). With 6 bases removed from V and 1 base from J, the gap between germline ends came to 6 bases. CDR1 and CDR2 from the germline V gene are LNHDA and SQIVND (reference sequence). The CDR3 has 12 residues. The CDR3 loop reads CASRGGQETQYF. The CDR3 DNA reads TGTGCCAGTAGGGGGGGCCAAGAGACCCAGTACTTC.

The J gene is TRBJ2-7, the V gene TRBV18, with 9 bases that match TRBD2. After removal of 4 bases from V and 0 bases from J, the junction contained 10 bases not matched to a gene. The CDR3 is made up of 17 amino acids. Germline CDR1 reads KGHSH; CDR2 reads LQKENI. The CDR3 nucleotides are TGTGCCAGCTCACTCCTAGCGATTAGCGGGAGCTCCTACGAGCAGTACTTC. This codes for CASSLLAISGSSYEQYF.

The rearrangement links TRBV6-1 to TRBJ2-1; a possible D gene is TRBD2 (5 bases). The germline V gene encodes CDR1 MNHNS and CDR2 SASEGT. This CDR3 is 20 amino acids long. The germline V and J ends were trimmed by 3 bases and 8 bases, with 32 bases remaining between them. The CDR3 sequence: CASSEGSAIVFLAVIHEQFF. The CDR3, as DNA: TGTGCCAGCAGTGAGGGGAGTGCCATTGTTTTCCTAGCCGTTATCCATGAGCAGTTCTTC.

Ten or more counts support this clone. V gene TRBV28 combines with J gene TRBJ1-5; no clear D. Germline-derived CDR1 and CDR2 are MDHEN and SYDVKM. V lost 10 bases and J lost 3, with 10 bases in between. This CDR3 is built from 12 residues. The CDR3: CATLSPNQPQHF. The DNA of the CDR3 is TGTGCCACCCTCTCCCCCAATCAGCCCCAGCATTTT.